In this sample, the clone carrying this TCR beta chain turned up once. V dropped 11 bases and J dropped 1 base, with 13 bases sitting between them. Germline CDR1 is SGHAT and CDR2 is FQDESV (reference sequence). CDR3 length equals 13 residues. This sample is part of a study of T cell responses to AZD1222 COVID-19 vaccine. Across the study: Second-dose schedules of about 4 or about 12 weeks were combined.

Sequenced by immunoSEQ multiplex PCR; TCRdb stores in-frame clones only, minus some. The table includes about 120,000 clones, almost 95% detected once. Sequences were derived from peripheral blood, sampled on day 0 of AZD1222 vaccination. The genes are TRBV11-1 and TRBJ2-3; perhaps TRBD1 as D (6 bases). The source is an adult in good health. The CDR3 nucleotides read TGTGCCCCGCTCAGGGGTCGCACAGATACGCAGTATTTT. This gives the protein CAPLRGRTDTQYF.